The rows below give T cell receptor beta chains drawn from one sample of a study of cytomegalovirus exposure and HLA in healthy donors. Produced via immunoSEQ multiplex PCR; TCRdb's table is partial and in-frame only. This sample has about 150,000 clones, with around 90% found just once. Material: PBMCs. Receptors originate from a middle-aged woman in good health and CMV-seronegative. CDR3s leave out the opening cysteine and the closing phenylalanine or tryptophan.

TRBV11-2	13	ASSWGGQGAYEQY
TRBV5-1	13	ASSPLGEAGNTIY
TRBV27	12	ASSLRDKTYEQY
TRBV7-2	13	ASSLAMGRDYEQY
TRBV9	12	ASSVGRTGDGYT
TRBV9	15	ASSERPLASGLYEQY
TRBV6-5	11	ASSYPSRREQF
TRBV5-1	15	ASSGHPGQGLHYGYT
TRBV6-1	12	ASKAGGNRGEQY
TRBV7-2	13	ASSLVGTGLNGYT